Presented here are 6 T cell receptor beta chains from one specimen sequenced in a study of T cells after yellow fever vaccination. TCRdb re-derived calls from the 5' RACE reads in MiXCR, one entry per CDR3 protein. The sample contains some 48,000 distinct CDR3 sequences, around 6.5% of which appear only once. Sample: PBMCs, either bulk or a sorted T-cell subset (CD4+, CD8+, memory, or dextramer-sorted; not recorded which), taken 45 days after the yellow fever booster vaccination. All receptors come from a man aged 25 to 40 who received the YFV17D yellow fever vaccine.

The chain recombines TRBV5-5 with TRBJ1-4; unclear D gene. V lost 9 bases and J 1 base, leaving 10 bases between the germline ends. Looked up from germline, CDR1 is SGHKS and CDR2 is YYEKEE (reference sequence). The CDR3 extends over 13 amino acids. The CDR3 loop reads CATRRETNEKLFF. DNA for the CDR3: TGTGCCACACGGCGGGAAACTAATGAAAAACTGTTTTTT.

In its sample, this clonotype was seen many times. The J gene is TRBJ2-2, the V gene TRBV5-1; no reliable D call. The CDR3 covers 16 residues. CDR1 is SGHRS and CDR2 is YFSETQ in the germline V gene. V was shortened by 4 bases and J by 1 base, with 14 bases between the two germline ends. The CDR3 loop reads CASSADLTQNTGELFF. The CDR3 DNA is TGCGCCAGCAGCGCAGACTTGACCCAGAACACCGGGGAGCTGTTTTTT.

The rearrangement links TRBV4-2 to TRBJ1-4; 7 nucleotides align to TRBD1. Germline V gene lookup returns CDR1 LGHNA and CDR2 YNFKEQ. The CDR3 has 16 residues. V shed 1 base and J 8 bases; nucleotides not matched to a gene: 10. The CDR3 is CASSQASGTAVEKLFF. CDR3 nucleotide sequence: TGTGCCAGCAGCCAAGCCAGTGGGACAGCCGTGGAAAAACTGTTTTTT.

This clonotype was recorded at least ten times. The chain couples TRBV5-1 to TRBJ1-5; D is uncertain. The length of the CDR3 is 13 residues. Germline V CDR1 and CDR2: SGHRS, YFSETQ. Trimming left V 5 bases short and J 6 bases short, with 12 bases between. CDR3 in amino acids: CASRSDLRQPQHF. CDR3 DNA: TGCGCCAGCAGATCGGACCTACGTCAGCCCCAGCATTTT.

This clonotype was observed at least ten times. The chain links TRBV27 to TRBJ2-2; tentative D call: TRBD2 (6 bases). The CDR3 loop spans 14 amino acids. Looked up from germline, CDR1 is MNHEY and CDR2 is SMNVEV (reference sequence). The V and J ends lost 8 bases and 5 bases respectively, with 15 bases between them. CDR3 region: CASGGTGTTGELFF. The CDR3 DNA reads TGTGCCAGCGGGGGGACGGGGACTACCGGGGAGCTGTTTTTT.

In its sample, this clonotype was seen a few times. The chain carries TRBV9 and TRBJ1-6; D gene ambiguous. The V gene lost 0 bases and the J gene lost 0 bases, with 7 bases spanning the gap. Per the germline V gene, CDR1 is SGDLS and CDR2 is YYNGEE. The CDR3 spans 16 residues. CDR3 loop: CASSVDPNSYNSPLHF. The CDR3 coding sequence is TGTGCCAGCAGCGTAGACCCGAACTCCTATAATTCACCCCTCCACTTT.